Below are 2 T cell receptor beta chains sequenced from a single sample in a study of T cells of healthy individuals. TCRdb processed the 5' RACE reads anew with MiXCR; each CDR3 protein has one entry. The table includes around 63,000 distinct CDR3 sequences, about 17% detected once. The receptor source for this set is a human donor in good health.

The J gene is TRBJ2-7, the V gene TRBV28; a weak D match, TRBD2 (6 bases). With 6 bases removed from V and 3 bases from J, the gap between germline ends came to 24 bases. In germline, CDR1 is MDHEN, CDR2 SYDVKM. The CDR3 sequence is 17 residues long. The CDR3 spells CASSTIVVWGEGYEQYF. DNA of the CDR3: TGTGCCAGCAGCACTATAGTTGTCTGGGGGGAAGGCTACGAGCAGTACTTC.

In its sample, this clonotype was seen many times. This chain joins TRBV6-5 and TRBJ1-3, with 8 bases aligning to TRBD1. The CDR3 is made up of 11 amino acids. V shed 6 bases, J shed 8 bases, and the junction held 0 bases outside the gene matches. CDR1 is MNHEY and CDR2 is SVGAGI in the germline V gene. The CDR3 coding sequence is TGTGCCAGCAGACAGGGGGACACCATATATTTT. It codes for CASRQGDTIYF.